This TCR beta chain was sequenced in a study of blood T cell repertoires in COVID-19. Study information: Specimens from acute and convalescent COVID-19 originated in the United States, Italy and Spain. Sources were T cells, B-cell-depleted T cells, or PBMCs; the material itself was cDNA or gDNA.

Clones were sequenced by immunoSEQ multiplex PCR, and TCRdb holds only the in-frame ones, with some missing. This table has 130,000 to 150,000 clones, more than 80% appearing once. CDR3 length equals 17 residues. What was sequenced was peripheral blood. The chain has TRBV21-1 and TRBJ2-1; the table names TRBD2, a call not compared with the DNA. TRBV21-1 is labeled a pseudogene. This clonotype was sampled from a human donor in a cohort sampled during active COVID-19. The CDR3, as DNA: TGTGCCAGCAGCACGTCCGGGACTAGCGGGGGAAACAATGAGCAGTTCTTC. Translated: CASSTSGTSGGNNEQFF.